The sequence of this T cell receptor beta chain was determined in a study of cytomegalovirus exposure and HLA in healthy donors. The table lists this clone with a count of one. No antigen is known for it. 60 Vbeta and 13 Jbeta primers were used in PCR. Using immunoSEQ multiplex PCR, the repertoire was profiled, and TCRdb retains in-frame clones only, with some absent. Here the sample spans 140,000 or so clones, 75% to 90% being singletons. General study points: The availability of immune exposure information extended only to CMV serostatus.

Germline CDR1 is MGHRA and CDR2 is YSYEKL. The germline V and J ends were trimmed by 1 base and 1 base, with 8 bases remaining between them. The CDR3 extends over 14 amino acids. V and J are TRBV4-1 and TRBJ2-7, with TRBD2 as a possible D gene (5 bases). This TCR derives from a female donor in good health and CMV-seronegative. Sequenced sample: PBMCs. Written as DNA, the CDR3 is TGCGCCAGCAGCCAAGTAGAGGGTTCCTACGAGCAGTACTTC. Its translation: CASSQVEGSYEQYF.